This is a list of T cell receptor beta chains from one sample in a study of shared clonotypes between healthy human individuals. Profiling relied on immunoSEQ multiplex PCR, and the TCRdb table lists in-frame clones only, not all of them. The sample yields about 820,000 clones, 80% to 95% seen once. The sequenced sample was naive CD8+ T cells sorted from blood. These receptors were collected from a man aged 25-45 years in good health. The CDR3 runs from the conserved cysteine through the conserved F or W. The D gene is left open where the match is weak. Rows give clone size only sometimes, using once, few, many, or a class for an expanded clone.

clone_size	d_call	v_call	j_call	cdr3_nt	cdr3_aa
NA	NA	TRBV10-3	TRBJ2-5	TGTGCCATCAGTGAGTCGCAAGGGGTCGAGACCCAGTACTTC	CAISESQGVETQYF
NA	TRBD1	TRBV27	TRBJ1-5	TGTGCCAGCAGTCCCGGGACAGGGGAGGGTAATCAGCCCCAGCATTTT	CASSPGTGEGNQPQHF
NA	NA	TRBV4-1	TRBJ1-2	TGCGCCAGCAGCCAAGGTTTGGGGGGCAGATATGGCTACACCTTC	CASSQGLGGRYGYTF
NA	NA	TRBV2	TRBJ2-7	TGTGCCAGCGGGTACGACAGTGATAAACTCTACGAGCAGTACTTC	CASGYDSDKLYEQYF
NA	NA	TRBV6-5	TRBJ1-5	TGTGCCAGCAGTTACTCGGGGTACAGTCAGCCCCAGCATTTT	CASSYSGYSQPQHF
NA	TRBD2	TRBV11-2	TRBJ2-7	TGTGCCAGCAGCTTAGTCGCTAGCGGAGCCTACGAGCAGTACTTC	CASSLVASGAYEQYF
NA	NA	TRBV27	TRBJ2-1	TGTGCCAGCAGAACAGGGATCTCCTCCTACAATGAGCAGTTCTTC	CASRTGISSYNEQFF
NA	NA	TRBV19	TRBJ2-2	TGTGCCAGTAGTATCTCTTACCTAGCTGCGGGGCTGAACACCGGGGAGCTGTTTTTT	CASSISYLAAGLNTGELFF
NA	NA	TRBV6-1	TRBJ2-1	TGTGCCAGCAGGGTTTTACCGGGGGACTACAATGAGCAGTTCTTC	CASRVLPGDYNEQFF
NA	NA	TRBV4-1	TRBJ2-7	TGCGCCAGCAGCCAAGACGGGATAGGGACCAACTCCTACGAGCAGTACTTC	CASSQDGIGTNSYEQYF
NA	NA	TRBV29-1	TRBJ2-7	TGCAGCGTTTTGAACCGAGCCTACGAGCAGTACTTC	CSVLNRAYEQYF
NA	TRBD1	TRBV9	TRBJ2-2	TGTGCCAGCAGCGTAGGGACAGGGGAAAGCGGGGAGCTGTTTTTT	CASSVGTGESGELFF
NA	NA	TRBV29-1	TRBJ2-7	TGCAGCGTTGAGGGGAATCAAAAAGGGGTCTACGAGCAGTACTTC	CSVEGNQKGVYEQYF
NA	NA	TRBV27	TRBJ2-3	TGTGCCAGCACTTTAGGGCGGGCGGGAGATACGCAGTATTTT	CASTLGRAGDTQYF
NA	TRBD2	TRBV2	TRBJ2-7	TGTGCCAGCAGGGGTTCGACTAGCCGCCACGAGCAGTACTTC	CASRGSTSRHEQYF
NA	NA	TRBV6-5	TRBJ2-2	TGTGCCAGCAAAGCGGCTGACACCGGGGAGCTGTTTTTT	CASKAADTGELFF
NA	TRBD1	TRBV7-3	TRBJ2-1	TGTGCCAGCAGCTTCGGGACAGGGGTGGGCAATGAGCAGTTCTTC	CASSFGTGVGNEQFF
NA	NA	TRBV13	TRBJ2-3	TGTGCCAGCAGCTTAGGCCCTTCTGATACGCAGTATTTT	CASSLGPSDTQYF
few	NA	TRBV28	TRBJ1-5	TGTGCCCGAGAATTTGAACAACGACCTCCTTATAGCAATCAGCCCCAGCATTTT	CAREFEQRPPYSNQPQHF
NA	NA	TRBV29-1	TRBJ1-1	TGCAGCGTGGACCCGAACACTGAAGCTTTCTTT	CSVDPNTEAFF
NA	NA	TRBV6-5	TRBJ2-1	TGTGCCAGCAGTTACTCGTCTTGGGGGGACTACAATGAGCAGTTCTTC	CASSYSSWGDYNEQFF
NA	NA	TRBV7-2	TRBJ1-3	TGTGCCAGACAGACTGGAAACACCATATATTTT	CARQTGNTIYF
once	NA	TRBV5-4	TRBJ2-2	TGTGCCAGCAGCTTGGCGGCGGGTAGCACCGGGGAGCTGTTTTTT	CASSLAAGSTGELFF
NA	NA	TRBV9	TRBJ2-2	TGTGCCAGCAGCCTAGGGTCCGGGGAGCTGTTTTTT	CASSLGSGELFF
NA	TRBD2	TRBV29-1	TRBJ2-2	TGCAGCGTCTTTCTAGCGGGGGTGAACACCGGGGAGCTGTTTTTT	CSVFLAGVNTGELFF
NA	NA	TRBV5-6	TRBJ2-3	TGTGCCAGCAGCTTGGGAAACGCAGATACGCAGTATTTT	CASSLGNADTQYF
NA	NA	TRBV11-2	TRBJ2-2	TGTGCCAGCAGCCATACACCGGACATTTCCGGGGAGCTGTTTTTT	CASSHTPDISGELFF
NA	TRBD2	TRBV29-1	TRBJ2-1	TGCAGCGTTGGTGGGACTAGCGGGTCATCTACCGATGAGCAGTTCTTC	CSVGGTSGSSTDEQFF
NA	NA	TRBV7-9	TRBJ2-7	TGTGCCAGCAGCCCCGAGCCGTGGCCCTACGAGCAGTACTTC	CASSPEPWPYEQYF
NA	NA	TRBV2	TRBJ2-1	TGTGCCAGCAGTGAAAGGACAGTCGACGATGAGCAGTTCTTC	CASSERTVDDEQFF
NA	NA	TRBV7-2	TRBJ2-3	TGTGCCAGCAGCTTAGTTCTGAGCACAGATACGCAGTATTTT	CASSLVLSTDTQYF
NA	NA	TRBV6-5	TRBJ2-7	TGTGCCAGCAGTTCGGGCCACGAGCAGTACTTC	CASSSGHEQYF
NA	NA	TRBV4-3	TRBJ2-7	TGCGCCAGCAGCCAAGTTGGAGATAGTCCCCACGAGCAGTACTTC	CASSQVGDSPHEQYF
NA	NA	TRBV9	TRBJ1-1	TGTGCCAGCAGCGGCTTCTACGGAGCTTTCTTT	CASSGFYGAFF
NA	NA	TRBV25-1	TRBJ2-7	TGTGCCAGCAGTGAATTAGGGACACCCTACGAGCAGTACTTC	CASSELGTPYEQYF
NA	NA	TRBV19	TRBJ2-7	TGTGCCAGTAGCTCGATGGGTGAGCAGTACTTC	CASSSMGEQYF
NA	NA	TRBV4-3	TRBJ2-4	TGCGCCAGCAGCCAAGAAAGGGCAAGGGTGGTGGACATTCAGTACTTC	CASSQERARVVDIQYF
NA	TRBD1	TRBV9	TRBJ1-3	TGTGCCAGCAGCGGCCCGGGACAGCCGAGAAACACCATATATTTT	CASSGPGQPRNTIYF
NA	NA	TRBV7-8	TRBJ2-7	TGTGCCAGCAGCTTAGCGGCAAATGTGGTCTCCCTCGAGCAGTACTTC	CASSLAANVVSLEQYF
NA	NA	TRBV2	TRBJ2-1	TGTGCCAGCAGTGGGGTGGGTCGGGAGAGGCCCTACAATGAGCAGTTCTTC	CASSGVGRERPYNEQFF
NA	NA	TRBV4-3	TRBJ2-7	TGCGCCAGCAGCCAAGAACCGAGGGGCGAGCAGTACTTC	CASSQEPRGEQYF
once	NA	TRBV7-9	TRBJ2-1	TGTGCCAGCAGCCCACTCACGAGGGGCCTTCACAATGAGCAGTTCTTC	CASSPLTRGLHNEQFF
NA	TRBD1	TRBV29-1	TRBJ2-3	TGCAGCGCGGGGAAACAGGGGAAGGGCTCAGATACGCAGTATTTT	CSAGKQGKGSDTQYF
once	TRBD1	TRBV27	TRBJ2-7	TGTGCCAGCAGCCTTATCGGGACGGGACAGGGTCGGTACGAGCAGTACTTC	CASSLIGTGQGRYEQYF
NA	NA	TRBV29-1	TRBJ2-7	TGCAGCGTTGTTGGCCAGATGACTTCCTACGAGCAGTACTTC	CSVVGQMTSYEQYF
NA	TRBD2	TRBV29-1	TRBJ2-1	TGCAGCGTTGAGGTGGCGGGAGTGGATGAGCAGTTCTTC	CSVEVAGVDEQFF
once	NA	TRBV27	TRBJ2-7	TGTGCCAGCAGTTTATCTAGGAGGTCCTACGAGCAGTACTTC	CASSLSRRSYEQYF
NA	NA	TRBV6-5	TRBJ2-1	TGTGCCAGCAGTTATTCAAACACCTACAATGAGCAGTTCTTC	CASSYSNTYNEQFF
NA	TRBD2	TRBV7-9	TRBJ2-1	TGTGCCAGCAGCTCAGAGCGGGAGCCCTACAATGAGCAGTTCTTC	CASSSEREPYNEQFF
once	TRBD1	TRBV7-8	TRBJ2-7	TGTGCCAGCAGCTTAGGCCCTGGACAGGGCATCCTATCCTACGAGCAGTACTTC	CASSLGPGQGILSYEQYF
NA	TRBD2	TRBV9	TRBJ2-7	TGTGCCAGCAGCGTAGCTGGGGGAGGGCTCTACGAGCAGTACTTC	CASSVAGGGLYEQYF
NA	TRBD1	TRBV6-6	TRBJ1-2	TGTGCCAGCAGTAGGGACAGGGACTTGCATGGCTACACCTTC	CASSRDRDLHGYTF
NA	TRBD2	TRBV27	TRBJ2-7	TGTGCCAGCAGTTTATCGGTCTTAGCGGGAAACTACGAGCAGTACTTC	CASSLSVLAGNYEQYF